The 21 T cell receptor beta chains below were found in one sample sequenced in a study of blood T cell repertoires in COVID-19. TCRdb's copy holds only in-frame clones and misses some; the assay was immunoSEQ multiplex PCR. This table holds some 190,000 clones, approximately 84% found once. The specimen was PBMCs or T cells enriched from blood (not recorded which). The origin of the receptors is a woman in her 30s who had recovered from COVID-19.

This chain uses TRBV18 with TRBJ2-3, with D maybe TRBD2 (6 bases). Trimming took off 1 base at V and 3 bases at J, with 20 bases between the two ends. This CDR3 is built from 18 residues. CDR1 and CDR2 (germline): KGHSH, LQKENI. CDR3 DNA: TGTGCCAGCTCACCACGGCTAGCGCTGACATTGGGGACAGATACGCAGTATTTT. This translates into CASSPRLALTLGTDTQYF.

The chain employs TRBV6-5 and TRBJ1-2, with D maybe TRBD1 (6 bases). The V end was cut by 0 bases, the J end by 4 bases, with 12 bases between. CDR3 length: 15 residues. The germline gives CDR1 MNHEY, CDR2 SVGAGI. The CDR3 nucleotides are TGTGCCAGCAGTTACTCTTACAGGGATCGCTATGGCTACACCTTC. Translating it yields CASSYSYRDRYGYTF.

This chain joins TRBV5-6 and TRBJ2-1; D call uncertain. The CDR3 totals 12 residues. V was shortened by 4 bases and J by 6 bases, with 8 bases between the two germline ends. Germline V gives CDR1 SGHDT, CDR2 YYEEEE. This chain's CDR3 is CASSRGGNEQFF. CDR3 nucleotides: TGTGCCAGCAGCCGAGGTGGCAATGAGCAGTTCTTC.

This clone was seen a single time. This chain connects TRBV7-2 to TRBJ1-1; a weak D match, TRBD1 (5 bases). Trimming pared 5 bases from V and 3 bases from J, leaving 16 bases between. There are 15 residues in the CDR3. Per germline, CDR1 SGHTA and CDR2 FQGNSA. The CDR3 spells CASSPTGPGDTEAFF. DNA for the CDR3: TGTGCCAGCAGCCCCACGGGGCCGGGAGACACTGAAGCTTTCTTT.

This clone was seen once. The DNA for the CDR3 is TGCGCCAGCAGCTTGGAGGGGAACAATCAGCCCCAGCATTTT. It codes for CASSLEGNNQPQHF. The gene calls are TRBV5-1 and TRBJ1-5; perhaps TRBD1 as D (5 bases). The CDR3 consists of 14 residues. Germline V gives CDR1 SGHRS, CDR2 YFSETQ. Trimming shortened V by 0 bases and J by 3 bases, and 7 bases separated the two germline ends.

The genes are TRBV6-2 or TRBV6-3 and TRBJ1-1, with 7 positions matching TRBD1. This CDR3 spans 16 amino acids. The V and J ends lost 2 bases and 1 base, in that order; junction bases with no gene match: 7. Germline lookup yields CDR1 MNHEY and CDR2 SVGEGT. The CDR3 here is CASSYLRGFGNTEAFF. CDR3 nucleotides: TGTGCCAGCAGTTACCTCAGGGGGTTCGGGAACACTGAAGCTTTCTTT.

V usage is TRBV2 and J usage is TRBJ1-2; D gene unclear. V lost 6 bases and J lost 0, with 5 bases in between. The CDR3 consists of 12 residues. Germline V gene sequence: CDR1 SNHLY, CDR2 FYNNEI. The CDR3 is CASSGTNYGYTF. The CDR3 DNA is TGTGCCAGCAGCGGGACTAACTATGGCTACACCTTC.

The chain links TRBV6-5 to TRBJ2-5, with 15 bases aligning to TRBD2. The length of the CDR3 is 15 residues. Germline V gene sequence: CDR1 MNHEY, CDR2 SVGAGI. V lost 7 bases, J lost 2 bases, and 2 bases stayed unmatched. In DNA, the CDR3 is TGTGCCAGCACTGGACTAGCGGGAGGGCAAGAGACCCAGTACTTC. It encodes CASTGLAGGQETQYF.

V gene TRBV19 combines with J gene TRBJ1-5; 8 positions agree with TRBD1. CDR3 length equals 14 residues. Unmatched junction bases numbered 4, after V lost 5 bases and J lost 4 bases. Germline CDR1 reads LNHDA; CDR2 reads SQIVND (reference sequence). The CDR3 DNA reads as TGTGCCAGTAGTTCAGGGGGCCTGAATCAGCCCCAGCATTTT. Translation gives CASSSGGLNQPQHF.

This chain links TRBV5-8 with TRBJ1-6; 9 bases fit TRBD1. Unmatched junction bases numbered 11, after V lost 4 bases and J lost 9 bases. Germline assignment: CDR1 SGHTS and CDR2 YDEGEE. This CDR3 contains 16 residues. The CDR3 coding sequence is TGTGCCAGCAGCGCTGGGACAGGGAATGCTATTTCACCCCTCCACTTT. Translation gives CASSAGTGNAISPLHF.

The chain employs TRBV28 and TRBJ1-1; 8 bases agree with TRBD1. Per the germline V gene, CDR1 is MDHEN and CDR2 is SYDVKM. The CDR3 spans 17 residues. The ends lost 5 bases at V and 0 bases at J; junction bases unmatched: 11. Here the CDR3 DNA reads TGTGCCAGCAGTCCCTGGACAGGGAGGCTTCTGAACACTGAAGCTTTCTTT. Protein product: CASSPWTGRLLNTEAFF.

The rearrangement uses TRBV19 and TRBJ1-2, with 7 bases identical to TRBD1. V trimming: 3 bases; J trimming: 7 bases; junction bases outside the gene matches: 8. Germline loops: CDR1 LNHDA, CDR2 SQIVND (reference sequence). The CDR3 runs to 14 residues. CDR3 protein: CASSMTRQGFGYTF. Here the CDR3 DNA reads TGTGCCAGTAGTATGACGAGACAGGGCTTTGGCTACACCTTC.

This rearrangement joins TRBV1 to TRBJ2-6; the table calls TRBD1, which could not be checked here. TRBV1 is classified as a pseudogene. The CDR3 covers 19 residues. DNA for the CDR3: TGCACCAGCAGCCAACCTACAGGGGTTCCGCTCTCTGGGGCCAACGTCCTGACTTTC. Protein product: CTSSQPTGVPLSGANVLTF.

The chain couples TRBV11-3 to TRBJ2-2, with 8 bases that match TRBD2. CDR3 length equals 14 residues. Germline V CDR1 and CDR2: SGHNT, YENEEA. Trimming removed 4 bases from V and 7 bases from J; junction bases left unmatched: 5. The CDR3 coding sequence is TGTGCCAGCAGCTCCCTGCGGGGGGTCGGGGAGCTGTTTTTT. It yields the protein CASSSLRGVGELFF. The full variable domain, its missing parts supplied by reference TRBV11-3 and TRBJ2-2, is EAGVVQSPRYKIIEKKQPVAFWCNPISGHNTLYWYLQNLGQGPELLIRYENEEAVDDSQLPKDRFSAERLKGVDSTLKIQPAELGDSAVYLCASSSLRGVGELFFGEGSRLTVL.

The J gene is TRBJ2-1, the V gene TRBV5-1, with 8 bases that match TRBD2. CDR1 and CDR2 (germline): SGHRS, YFSETQ. V was clipped by 0 bases and J by 0 bases; unmatched bases: 8. This CDR3 has 18 residues. The DNA for the CDR3 is TGCGCCAGCAGCTTGGTGGCCGGGAGGGTGAGCTCCTACAATGAGCAGTTCTTC. The encoded protein is CASSLVAGRVSSYNEQFF.

This clone appeared a few times. V is TRBV11-2 and J is TRBJ2-3, with D tentatively TRBD2 (7 bases). Germline lookup yields CDR1 SGHAT and CDR2 FQNNGV. Trimming removed 5 bases from V and 4 bases from J, with 16 bases in between. The CDR3 totals 15 residues. The CDR3 coding sequence is TGTGCCAGCAGCCTAGCTACAGGGAGGGCAGATACGCAGTATTTT. Protein: CASSLATGRADTQYF.

The gene calls are TRBV9 and TRBJ2-5; weak D call: TRBD2 (6 bases). The V end lost 9 bases, the J end lost 7 bases, and 19 bases lay between the germline ends. CDR1 and CDR2 (germline): SGDLS, YYNGEE. CDR3 length equals 13 residues. This CDR3 reads CATSLGGVWTQYF. The CDR3 DNA follows: TGTGCCACCTCCCTCGGCGGGGTCTGGACCCAGTACTTC.

The chain employs TRBV4-1 and TRBJ1-1, with D tentatively TRBD1 (5 bases). CDR1 is MGHRA and CDR2 is YSYEKL in the germline V gene. V lost 1 base and J 3 bases, leaving 12 bases between the germline ends. CDR3 length: 15 amino acids. CDR3 sequence reads: CASSQVGAGDTEAFF. In nucleotides, the CDR3 is TGCGCCAGCAGCCAAGTAGGAGCGGGGGACACTGAAGCTTTCTTT.

The rearrangement links TRBV27 to TRBJ1-6; no reliable D call. Germline V gene data show CDR1 as MNHEY and CDR2 as SMNVEV (reference sequence). This CDR3 region has 13 residues. V gave up 7 bases and J gave up 7 bases, with 11 bases separating them. The DNA for the CDR3 is TGTGCCAGCAACGCCGGAGGCAATTCACCCCTCCACTTT. This sequence encodes CASNAGGNSPLHF.

This chain uses TRBV19 with TRBJ2-5; 7 bases are shared with TRBD1. The CDR3 has 15 amino acids. The V segment lost 3 bases and the J segment 2 bases; nucleotides outside the gene matches: 6. Germline CDR1 LNHDA, CDR2 SQIVND (reference sequence). The CDR3 is CASSMPRDRQETQYF. The DNA for the CDR3 is TGTGCCAGTAGTATGCCTCGGGACAGACAAGAGACCCAGTACTTC.

The chain combines TRBV7-9 with TRBJ2-5; D remains ambiguous. Deletions cut 1 base from V and 4 bases from J, with 10 bases between. CDR1 and CDR2 from the germline V gene are SEHNR and FQNEAQ (reference sequence). There are 14 residues in the CDR3. The CDR3 coding sequence is TGTGCCAGCAGCTTAGGACTGTTTGGAGAGACCCAGTACTTC. Translated, it gives CASSLGLFGETQYF.